This T cell receptor beta chain stems from a study of CD8+ T cells in alopecia areata. About the study: The tofacitinib course ran for 6 to 18 months and was followed by 6 months off drug. Study-wide results and caveats: Given one nonresponder, whether baseline CD8+ expansion relates to response remains uncertain. Under tofacitinib, fewer expanded CD8+ clones appeared among the top 100 scalp clones.

The V end was cut by 4 bases, the J end by 0 bases, with 15 bases between. CDR3 length: 17 residues. In germline, CDR1 is SGHNT, CDR2 YENEEA. Indicated treatment: oral pan-JAK inhibitor, 5-10 mg twice daily. Lesional scalp punch biopsies and peripheral blood were collected from alopecia areata patients. Sequencing templates came from extracted RNA that was reverse transcribed into cDNA. Assay used: immunoSEQ multiplex PCR; TCRdb lists only in-frame clones, some missing. The data hold approximately 18,000 clones, with approximately 56% observed a single time. Comments on this clone: Antigen: not known.

The chain has TRBV11-3 and TRBJ1-4; D unresolved. The source material was skin, sampled at week 4, from a patient treated with tofacitinib. This receptor was obtained from a human donor with alopecia areata. DNA of the CDR3: TGTGCCAGCAGCTGCTGGTCATCTGTCGCAACTAATGAAAAACTGTTTTTT. As protein: CASSCWSSVATNEKLFF.